This T cell receptor (beta chain) was obtained from a study of blood T cell repertoires in COVID-19. The length of the CDR3 is 15 residues. Germline-derived CDR1 and CDR2 are MNHEY and SMNVEV (reference sequence). V lost 2 bases and J lost 7; bases outside the gene matches: 8. Sequencing used immunoSEQ multiplex PCR; TCRdb keeps in-frame clones, though not all of them. This sample yields approximately 250,000 clones, of which about 89% are seen a single time; around 4% belongs to the top ten. The V call is TRBV27, the J call TRBJ2-5; TRBD2 matches 9 bases. The sample comprised PBMCs or T cells enriched from blood (not recorded which). The source is a young woman who had recovered from COVID-19. The CDR3 bases are TGTGCCAGCAGTTTAGTCGGCGGGAGGGCCACGACCCAGTACTTC. Protein sequence: CASSLVGGRATTQYF.